The T cell receptor beta chain under discussion was sequenced for a study of blood T cell repertoires in COVID-19. Across the study: Italy, Spain and the United States were the sources of the convalescent and acute COVID-19 samples.

Deletions cut 8 bases from V and 4 bases from J, with 11 bases between. The CDR3 has 12 amino acids. Germline CDR1 reads SNHLY; CDR2 reads FYNNEI. The assay was immunoSEQ multiplex PCR, and TCRdb's table has in-frame clones only and misses some. The sample holds around 140,000 clones, roughly 88% seen once. This TCR was recovered from a man aged 55 to 70 with active or convalescent COVID-19. This chain uses TRBV2 with TRBJ1-1, with a weak D call TRBD1 (5 bases). Specimen: peripheral blood. The CDR3 reads CASWGRGTEAFF. Written as DNA, the CDR3 is TGTGCCAGCTGGGGAAGGGGCACTGAAGCTTTCTTT.